The rows below give T cell receptor beta chains drawn from one sample of a study of PD-L1 blockade in urothelial cancer. Produced via immunoSEQ multiplex PCR; TCRdb's table is partial and in-frame only. The repertoire holds 83,000 or so clones, with approximately 82% as singletons. The input for sequencing was PBMCs, taken around atezolizumab (anti-PD-L1) treatment. Every receptor here comes from a man between 65 and 79 years old with urothelial cancer. Each CDR3 is given with its conserved first and last residue. The D gene is left open where the match is weak. A clone size is listed for some rows: how often the clone was seen (once, few, many), or a class if it is expanded.

- | - | TRBJ2-5 | TRBV7-8 | TGTGCCAGCAGCTCCCTCCTAGACCAGAGAGAGACCCAGTACTTC | CASSSLLDQRETQYF
- | - | TRBJ1-1 | TRBV2 | TGTGCCAGCAACCCAGGGTCGGGGGGAACTGAAGCTTTCTTT | CASNPGSGGTEAFF
- | TRBD1 | TRBJ2-5 | TRBV14 | TGTGCCAGCAGCCAAGCCAGGGCAGGGGGCTGGTTAGAGACCCAGTACTTC | CASSQARAGGWLETQYF
- | - | TRBJ1-4 | TRBV18 | TGTGCCAGCTCACCAGACAGTGAAGGTGAAAAACTGTTTTTT | CASSPDSEGEKLFF
- | TRBD1 | TRBJ2-7 | TRBV4-2 | TGTGCCAGCAGCCAAGACCCCCCCGGGACAGGGGGAACGTACGAGCAGTACTTC | CASSQDPPGTGGTYEQYF
- | TRBD2 | TRBJ2-5 | TRBV27 | TGTGCCAGCAGTTTTGGGACTAGCGGGAGTGGTGAGACCCAGTACTTC | CASSFGTSGSGETQYF
- | TRBD1 | TRBJ1-2 | TRBV10-3 | TGTGCCATCAGAAAACAGGGGGCTAACTATGGCTACACCTTC | CAIRKQGANYGYTF
- | TRBD1 | TRBJ1-5 | TRBV5-6 | TGTGCCAGCAAACTTCGGACAGGGCCTGGGCCCCAGCATTTT | CASKLRTGPGPQHF
- | - | TRBJ2-2 | TRBV7-3 | TGTGCCAGCAGCTTAGGGCCCACCGGGGAGCTGTTTTTT | CASSLGPTGELFF
once | TRBD1 | TRBJ2-7 | TRBV5-4 | TGTGCCAGCAGCCCCGCCGGGACAGGGGCCTACGAGCAGTACTTC | CASSPAGTGAYEQYF
- | TRBD2 | TRBJ2-5 | TRBV2 | TGTGCCAGCACGGGGGGGGGAGAGACCCAGTACTTC | CASTGGGETQYF
few | - | TRBJ1-2 | TRBV15 | TGTGCCACCAGCAGAAGGCAGGGTTTAGGTGGCTACACCTTC | CATSRRQGLGGYTF
- | TRBD1 | TRBJ1-2 | TRBV27 | TGTGCCAGCAGTTCGTCATTGACAGGGGGGAACTATGGCTACACCTTC | CASSSSLTGGNYGYTF
- | - | TRBJ2-3 | TRBV7-2 | TGTGCCAGCCTCCTTGTGGGGGGGGCTCAAGATACGCAGTATTTT | CASLLVGGAQDTQYF
- | - | TRBJ1-1 | TRBV5-1 | TGCGCCAGCAGCTCTCAGGCGAACACTGAAGCTTTCTTT | CASSSQANTEAFF
once | TRBD1 | TRBJ2-1 | TRBV6-1 | TGTGCCAGCACCCGGGACAGGGACTACAATGAGCAGTTCTTC | CASTRDRDYNEQFF
- | TRBD1 | TRBJ2-5 | TRBV7-4 | TGTGCCAGCAGCTTAGGGACAGGGGTCGTCTTTAACCAAGAGACCCAGTACTTC | CASSLGTGVVFNQETQYF
- | TRBD2 | TRBJ2-1 | TRBV7-2 | TGTGCCAGCAGCTCCCCGACTAGCGGGGGAGCCTACAATGAGCAGTTCTTC | CASSSPTSGGAYNEQFF
few | - | TRBJ2-5 | TRBV25-1 | TGTGCCAGCAGTGAGAGGGGGAAAGGGGTGGAGACCCAGTACTTC | CASSERGKGVETQYF
- | - | TRBJ2-3 | TRBV27 | TGTGCCAGCAGTTTCTCTAGCACAGATACGCAGTATTTT | CASSFSSTDTQYF
- | TRBD1 | TRBJ2-7 | TRBV19 | TGTGCCAGTAGTACCGGGACAGGAGGCGAGCAGTACTTC | CASSTGTGGEQYF
- | TRBD1 | TRBJ2-1 | TRBV7-3 | TGTGCCAGCAGCGCGGGACAGGGGTTAGGTGAGCAGTTCTTC | CASSAGQGLGEQFF
- | TRBD1 | TRBJ1-5 | TRBV7-9 | TGTGCCAGCAGCTTGGCCGGGACAGGGTATGGCAATCAGCCCCAGCATTTT | CASSLAGTGYGNQPQHF
- | - | TRBJ1-2 | TRBV19 | TGTGCCAGTAGTCCGACCTTTGAGGGCTATGGCTACACCTTC | CASSPTFEGYGYTF
few | - | TRBJ1-2 | TRBV10-3 | TGTGCCATCAGCCAGGCAGGGAACTATGGCTACACCTTC | CAISQAGNYGYTF
few | TRBD2 | TRBJ2-5 | TRBV6-1 | TGTGCCAGCAGTGAACTAGCGGGCCCACAAGAGACCCAGTACTTC | CASSELAGPQETQYF
- | - | TRBJ1-3 | TRBV12-5 | TGTGCTAGTGGTTTAGGACAGCCATCTGGAAACACCATATATTTT | CASGLGQPSGNTIYF
- | TRBD1 | TRBJ2-7 | TRBV6-1 | TGTGCCAGCACCTCCGACAGGGCCTTCTCCTACGAGCAGTACTTC | CASTSDRAFSYEQYF
- | TRBD2 | TRBJ2-7 | TRBV7-9 | TGTGCCAGCAGCTTAAGCCTAGCGGGAGCGGGCGAGCAGTACTTC | CASSLSLAGAGEQYF
- | TRBD1 | TRBJ2-2 | TRBV7-2 | TGTGCCAGCAGCACGGGACAGGGAGTAAGGGGCGGGGAGCTGTTTTTT | CASSTGQGVRGGELFF
once | - | TRBJ1-2 | TRBV29-1 | TGCAGCCTGTCGGAGGACAGCTATGGCTACACCTTC | CSLSEDSYGYTF
- | - | TRBJ2-7 | TRBV11-3 | TGTGCCAGCAGCCCTTTAACAGAGTCCTACGAGCAGTACTTC | CASSPLTESYEQYF
- | TRBD1 | TRBJ2-5 | TRBV14 | TGTGCCAGCAGCCTTGGGACAGGGGGCGCGGAGACCCAGTACTTC | CASSLGTGGAETQYF
- | - | TRBJ2-7 | TRBV5-1 | TGCGCCAGCAGCTACACGACAGCCTACGAGCAGTACTTC | CASSYTTAYEQYF
- | TRBD2 | TRBJ2-3 | TRBV7-9 | TGTGCCAGCAGCCCCCCTGCGGGGGGGCCAGATACGCAGTATTTT | CASSPPAGGPDTQYF
- | TRBD1 | TRBJ2-2 | TRBV10-3 | TGTGCCATCAGTACCGGGACAGGGACGAGCGGGGAGCTGTTTTTT | CAISTGTGTSGELFF
- | - | TRBJ2-2 | TRBV7-2 | TGTGCCAGCAGCGTACTTATCGGGAACACCGGGGAGCTGTTTTTT | CASSVLIGNTGELFF
- | TRBD2 | TRBJ2-5 | TRBV2 | TGTGCCAGCAGTGGGGAGGGGGAGACCCAGTACTTC | CASSGEGETQYF
- | TRBD1 | TRBJ1-1 | TRBV18 | TGTGCCAGCTCAGGACAGGCGAACACTGAAGCTTTCTTT | CASSGQANTEAFF
- | TRBD1 | TRBJ1-1 | TRBV18 | TGTGCCAGCTCACCTGGGACAGGACCCACTGAAGCTTTCTTT | CASSPGTGPTEAFF
- | - | TRBJ2-5 | TRBV9 | TGTGCCAGCAGCTCGACGGGGGGAGGGGGGACCCAGTACTTC | CASSSTGGGGTQYF
- | - | TRBJ2-5 | TRBV4-1 | TGCGCCAGCAGCCAAGTTGGTCAGCAAGAGACCCAGTACTTC | CASSQVGQQETQYF
- | TRBD2 | TRBJ2-5 | TRBV2 | TGTGCCAGCTACGGGGGGGAGACCCAGTACTTC | CASYGGETQYF
many | - | TRBJ2-7 | TRBV6-5 | TGTGCGGCAGGGGCGAGCTCCTACGAGCAGTACTTC | CAAGASSYEQYF
- | - | TRBJ1-2 | TRBV21-1 | TGTGCCAGCCTGACGTGGGACAGCCCCGGCGGGGGCTACACCTTC | CASLTWDSPGGGYTF
- | - | TRBJ1-1 | TRBV27 | TGTGCCAGCAGTAAGGACAGAAGGATGAACACTGAAGCTTTCTTT | CASSKDRRMNTEAFF
- | - | TRBJ2-7 | TRBV5-6 | TGTGCCAGCACCCTGGGGGGGGCAGAACACTACGAGCAGTACTTC | CASTLGGAEHYEQYF
- | TRBD1 | TRBJ2-2 | TRBV19 | TGTGCCAGTAGTATAAAGGGGGCACCTTCTAACACCGGGGAGCTGTTTTTT | CASSIKGAPSNTGELFF
once | - | TRBJ1-1 | TRBV7-9 | TGTGCCAGCAGCCCAGCGGGGGGGGGCACTGAAGCTTTCTTT | CASSPAGGGTEAFF
- | TRBD2 | TRBJ2-2 | TRBV2 | TGTGCCAGCAGTGAGTTAGCGGGAGACACCGGGGAGCTGTTTTTT | CASSELAGDTGELFF